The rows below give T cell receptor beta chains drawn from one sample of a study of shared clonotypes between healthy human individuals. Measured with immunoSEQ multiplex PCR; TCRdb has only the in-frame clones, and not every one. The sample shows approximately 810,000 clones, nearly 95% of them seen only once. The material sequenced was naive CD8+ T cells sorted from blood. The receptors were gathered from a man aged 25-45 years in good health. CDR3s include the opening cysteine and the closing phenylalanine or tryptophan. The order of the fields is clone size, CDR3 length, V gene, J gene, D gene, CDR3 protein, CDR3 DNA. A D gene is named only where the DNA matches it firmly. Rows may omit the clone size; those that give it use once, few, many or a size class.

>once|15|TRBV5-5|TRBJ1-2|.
CASSLADWSEYGYTF
TGTGCCAGCAGCTTGGCGGATTGGTCTGAGTATGGCTACACCTTC
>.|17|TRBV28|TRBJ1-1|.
CASSSVEGATWGTEAFF
TGTGCCAGCAGTTCGGTCGAAGGGGCTACCTGGGGCACTGAAGCTTTCTTT
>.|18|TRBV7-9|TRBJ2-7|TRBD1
CASSYDPSGTGGLYEQYF
TGTGCCAGCAGCTACGATCCATCAGGGACAGGAGGACTTTACGAGCAGTACTTC
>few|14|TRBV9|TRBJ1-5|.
CASSAGQSNQPQHF
TGTGCCAGCAGCGCGGGACAATCCAATCAGCCCCAGCATTTT
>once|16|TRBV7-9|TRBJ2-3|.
CASSTPGHRGTDTQYF
TGTGCCAGCAGCACACCGGGACACAGGGGCACAGATACGCAGTATTTT
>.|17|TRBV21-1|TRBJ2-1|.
CASSKSWPAGGPWEQFF
TGTGCCAGCAGCAAGTCTTGGCCGGCGGGAGGGCCATGGGAGCAGTTCTTC
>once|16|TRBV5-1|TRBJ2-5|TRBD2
CASSLGLAGDQETQYF
TGCGCCAGCAGCTTGGGACTAGCGGGAGACCAAGAGACCCAGTACTTC
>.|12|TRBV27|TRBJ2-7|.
CASTGTNYEQYF
TGTGCCAGCACTGGGACGAACTACGAGCAGTACTTC
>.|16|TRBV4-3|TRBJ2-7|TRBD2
CASSQEKGLVNVEQYF
TGCGCCAGCAGCCAAGAAAAGGGACTAGTCAACGTCGAGCAGTACTTC
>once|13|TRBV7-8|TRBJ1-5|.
CASSPGLDQPQHF
TGTGCCAGCAGCCCAGGGTTGGATCAGCCCCAGCATTTT